This section outlines one TCR beta chain sequence together with its context. The antigen is unknown. This record comes from a study of cytomegalovirus exposure and HLA in healthy donors. Study-wide results and limits: TCR beta V- and J-gene trimming, according to a later analysis, was linked to a missense DCLRE1C variant.

PCR used 60 Vbeta primers and 13 Jbeta primers. TCRdb's table, derived via immunoSEQ multiplex PCR, lists solely in-frame clones and lacks some. The sample has 75,000 to 90,000 clones; approximately 78% are singletons. The sequence came from a man aged 40-50 years in good health and CMV-seronegative. The sample was PBMCs.

The CDR3 DNA follows: TGTGCCTGGAGCGGGAGCACAGATACGCAGTATTTT. Its translation is CAWSGSTDTQYF. The V call is TRBV30, the J call TRBJ2-3; D is unclear. There are 12 residues in the CDR3. V gave up 3 bases and J gave up 0 bases, with 4 bases separating them. Germline CDR1 reads GTSNPN; CDR2 reads SVGIG (reference sequence). The full variable domain, with the rest looked up from reference TRBV30 and TRBJ2-3, is SQTIHQWPATLVQPVGSPLSLECTVEGTSNPNLYWYRQAAGRGLQLLFYSVGIGQISSEVPQNLSASRPQDRQFILSSKKLLLSDSGFYLCAWSGSTDTQYFGPGTRLTVL.